These T cell receptor beta chains were read from a single sample in a study of T cell responses to AZD1222 COVID-19 vaccine. The table came from immunoSEQ multiplex PCR; TCRdb's copy has only in-frame clones and leaves some out. Among more than 140,000 clones, 80% to 95% were seen once, and the ten largest hold more than 0.85%. The sequencing used peripheral blood, collected on day 0 of MenACWY control vaccination. These receptors were obtained from an adult in good health. CDR3s include the opening cysteine and the closing phenylalanine or tryptophan. Each record gives: V gene, J gene, clone size, D gene, CDR3 DNA, CDR3 protein. The D gene is left open where the match is weak. Only some rows state a clone size, as once, few, many or a class for expanded clones.

v_gene: TRBV4-2; j_gene: TRBJ2-6; abundance: .; d_gene: .; CDR3nt: TGTGCCAGCAGCCAAGATTGGGAAAAAGCCTCTGGGGCCAACGTCCTGACTTTC; CDR3aa: CASSQDWEKASGANVLTF
v_gene: TRBV4-2; j_gene: TRBJ1-2; abundance: .; d_gene: .; CDR3nt: TGTGCCAGCAGCCAAGCGGGAGGGGGCTATGGCTACACCTTC; CDR3aa: CASSQAGGGYGYTF
v_gene: TRBV5-3; j_gene: TRBJ2-1; abundance: .; d_gene: TRBD2; CDR3nt: TGTGCCACCGGCGTGCTAGCGGAAAAACCCAACTCTAATGAGCAGTTCTTC; CDR3aa: CATGVLAEKPNSNEQFF
v_gene: TRBV14; j_gene: TRBJ1-5; abundance: .; d_gene: .; CDR3nt: TGTGCCAGCAGCCAAGAGTTCACCTATCAGCCCCAGCATTTT; CDR3aa: CASSQEFTYQPQHF
v_gene: TRBV5-1; j_gene: TRBJ2-7; abundance: .; d_gene: .; CDR3nt: TGCGCCAGCAGCTTGGGAGGTCTAGCACCCTACGAGCAGTACTTC; CDR3aa: CASSLGGLAPYEQYF
v_gene: TRBV19; j_gene: TRBJ2-1; abundance: .; d_gene: TRBD2; CDR3nt: TGTGCCAGTAGTATCACTAGCGGGAGGGCCTACAATGAGCAGTTCTTC; CDR3aa: CASSITSGRAYNEQFF
v_gene: TRBV19; j_gene: TRBJ1-1; abundance: .; d_gene: .; CDR3nt: TGTGCCAGTAGCCCTTGGAGTTCTGAAGCTTTCTTT; CDR3aa: CASSPWSSEAFF
v_gene: TRBV7-8; j_gene: TRBJ2-7; abundance: .; d_gene: .; CDR3nt: TGTGCCAGTGGGGTTGGGGGGTACGAGCAGTACTTC; CDR3aa: CASGVGGYEQYF
v_gene: TRBV12-5; j_gene: TRBJ2-5; abundance: .; d_gene: .; CDR3nt: TGTGCTAGTGGGCCTAGGGGTTCTGAGACCCAGTACTTC; CDR3aa: CASGPRGSETQYF
v_gene: TRBV7-9; j_gene: TRBJ2-7; abundance: .; d_gene: TRBD1; CDR3nt: TGTGCCAGCAGCTTAGCGGTGACAGGGGCCGAGCAGTACTTC; CDR3aa: CASSLAVTGAEQYF
v_gene: TRBV19; j_gene: TRBJ2-3; abundance: .; d_gene: TRBD2; CDR3nt: TGTGCCAGTAGTATTGGACTAGCGGGGTCCACAGATACGCAGTATTTT; CDR3aa: CASSIGLAGSTDTQYF
v_gene: TRBV5-6; j_gene: TRBJ2-5; abundance: .; d_gene: TRBD2; CDR3nt: TGTGCCAGCAGCCCCTACGGGGGGGAGACCCAGTACTTC; CDR3aa: CASSPYGGETQYF
v_gene: TRBV11-2; j_gene: TRBJ1-1; abundance: .; d_gene: .; CDR3nt: TGTGCCAGCAGCTTGACTTGGACTGAAGCTTTCTTT; CDR3aa: CASSLTWTEAFF
v_gene: TRBV6-5; j_gene: TRBJ2-2; abundance: .; d_gene: .; CDR3nt: TGTGCCAGCTCCAGGGGGACTATTGGGGCCGGGGAGCTGTTTTTT; CDR3aa: CASSRGTIGAGELFF
v_gene: TRBV6-6; j_gene: TRBJ2-5; abundance: .; d_gene: TRBD1; CDR3nt: TGTGCCAGCAGTTGGACAGGGAAAGAGACCCAGTACTTC; CDR3aa: CASSWTGKETQYF
v_gene: TRBV6-5; j_gene: TRBJ2-7; abundance: .; d_gene: .; CDR3nt: TGTGCCAGCAAGGTTCGGCAGCCCTCCGCCGAGCAGTACTTC; CDR3aa: CASKVRQPSAEQYF
v_gene: TRBV14; j_gene: TRBJ2-6; abundance: .; d_gene: .; CDR3nt: TGTGCCAGCAGTCCACAAGGGGGGCGAGCCTCTGGGGCCAACGTCCTGACTTTC; CDR3aa: CASSPQGGRASGANVLTF
v_gene: TRBV5-1; j_gene: TRBJ2-4; abundance: .; d_gene: .; CDR3nt: TGCGCCAGCAGCTTCCTCGTGGGAAACATTCAGTACTTC; CDR3aa: CASSFLVGNIQYF
v_gene: TRBV9; j_gene: TRBJ2-3; abundance: .; d_gene: .; CDR3nt: TGTGCCAGCAGTGAGGAGGGCAGCACAGATACGCAGTATTTT; CDR3aa: CASSEEGSTDTQYF
v_gene: TRBV12-5; j_gene: TRBJ1-2; abundance: .; d_gene: .; CDR3nt: TGTGCTAGTGGTTCCGGGTTGTCCCACTATGGCTACACCTTC; CDR3aa: CASGSGLSHYGYTF
v_gene: TRBV15; j_gene: TRBJ1-2; abundance: .; d_gene: .; CDR3nt: TGTGCCACCAGCAGAGATACTTCGTCCGATGGCTACACCTTC; CDR3aa: CATSRDTSSDGYTF
v_gene: TRBV14; j_gene: TRBJ2-3; abundance: .; d_gene: .; CDR3nt: TGTGCCAGCAGCCACAACACAGATACGCAGTATTTT; CDR3aa: CASSHNTDTQYF
v_gene: TRBV7-8; j_gene: TRBJ1-1; abundance: .; d_gene: .; CDR3nt: TGTGCCAGCAGCTTAGGAGTGGAATCTGAAGCTTTCTTT; CDR3aa: CASSLGVESEAFF
v_gene: TRBV7-9; j_gene: TRBJ2-1; abundance: .; d_gene: TRBD1; CDR3nt: TGTGCCAGCAGCTTAATCGGGACAGGGGGCCATGAGCAGTTCTTC; CDR3aa: CASSLIGTGGHEQFF
v_gene: TRBV18; j_gene: TRBJ1-4; abundance: .; d_gene: TRBD1; CDR3nt: TGTGCCAGCTCACCGAAGGGGGCTGGCACTAATGAAAAACTGTTTTTT; CDR3aa: CASSPKGAGTNEKLFF
v_gene: TRBV19; j_gene: TRBJ1-4; abundance: .; d_gene: .; CDR3nt: TGTGCCAGTAGTTTACAACTACGGGACGCATATGCAACTAATGAAAAACTGTTTTTT; CDR3aa: CASSLQLRDAYATNEKLFF
v_gene: TRBV7-9; j_gene: TRBJ1-4; abundance: .; d_gene: TRBD1; CDR3nt: TGTGCCAGCAGCTCGGACAGGGGGCTTGATGAAAAACTGTTTTTT; CDR3aa: CASSSDRGLDEKLFF
v_gene: TRBV19; j_gene: TRBJ1-2; abundance: .; d_gene: .; CDR3nt: TGTGCCAGTAGCCCTCCGACAGCCGTCCTTTTTAACTATGGCTACACCTTC; CDR3aa: CASSPPTAVLFNYGYTF
v_gene: TRBV28; j_gene: TRBJ1-5; abundance: .; d_gene: .; CDR3nt: TGTGCCAGCAGTTTTCAGCCCCAGCATTTT; CDR3aa: CASSFQPQHF
v_gene: TRBV11-2; j_gene: TRBJ2-2; abundance: .; d_gene: .; CDR3nt: TGTGCCAGCAGCTCTGCGGGCCCGAAGATCACCGGGGAGCTGTTTTTT; CDR3aa: CASSSAGPKITGELFF
v_gene: TRBV28; j_gene: TRBJ2-7; abundance: .; d_gene: TRBD2; CDR3nt: TGTGCCAGCAGTCTAATGTCATGGGATCAGGGAGGGTTGGAGCAGTACTTC; CDR3aa: CASSLMSWDQGGLEQYF
v_gene: TRBV14; j_gene: TRBJ1-2; abundance: .; d_gene: .; CDR3nt: TGTGCCAGCAGCCAAGATAGGAAATTCTATGGCTACACCTTC; CDR3aa: CASSQDRKFYGYTF
v_gene: TRBV28; j_gene: TRBJ2-5; abundance: .; d_gene: TRBD2; CDR3nt: TGTGCCAGCAGTCGCAGACTAGCGGGGCAAGAGACCCAGTACTTC; CDR3aa: CASSRRLAGQETQYF
v_gene: TRBV19; j_gene: TRBJ1-2; abundance: .; d_gene: .; CDR3nt: TGTGCCAGTAGTCGCCCGGGACGGGAAGCTAACTATGGCTACACCTTC; CDR3aa: CASSRPGREANYGYTF
v_gene: TRBV7-3; j_gene: TRBJ1-6; abundance: .; d_gene: .; CDR3nt: TGTGCCAGCAGCTTAACGTGGAATTCACCCCTCCACTTT; CDR3aa: CASSLTWNSPLHF
v_gene: TRBV7-3; j_gene: TRBJ1-2; abundance: .; d_gene: .; CDR3nt: TGTGCCAGCAGCTTCGACAGAAACACCATTGATGGCTACACCTTC; CDR3aa: CASSFDRNTIDGYTF
v_gene: TRBV5-6; j_gene: TRBJ2-1; abundance: .; d_gene: .; CDR3nt: TGTGCCAGCAGCCTGACACCATACAATGAGCAGTTCTTC; CDR3aa: CASSLTPYNEQFF
v_gene: TRBV7-2; j_gene: TRBJ2-7; abundance: .; d_gene: TRBD2; CDR3nt: TGTGCCAGCAGCTCGACACTAGCGGGGTCCTACGAGCAGTACTTC; CDR3aa: CASSSTLAGSYEQYF
v_gene: TRBV5-1; j_gene: TRBJ2-6; abundance: .; d_gene: .; CDR3nt: TGCGCCAGCAGCTTCGCGGGATCCTCTGGGGCCAACGTCCTGACTTTC; CDR3aa: CASSFAGSSGANVLTF
v_gene: TRBV19; j_gene: TRBJ1-1; abundance: .; d_gene: .; CDR3nt: TGTGCCAGTAGTATCCAGGGATGGAACACTGAAGCTTTCTTT; CDR3aa: CASSIQGWNTEAFF
v_gene: TRBV28; j_gene: TRBJ2-7; abundance: .; d_gene: .; CDR3nt: TGTGCCAGCAGTCCCGACTGGCCCTACGAGCAGTACTTC; CDR3aa: CASSPDWPYEQYF
v_gene: TRBV4-3; j_gene: TRBJ2-1; abundance: .; d_gene: TRBD2; CDR3nt: TGCGCCAGCAGCCAAGATCCAGCGGGGTCCTACAATGAGCAGTTCTTC; CDR3aa: CASSQDPAGSYNEQFF
v_gene: TRBV10-2; j_gene: TRBJ2-3; abundance: .; d_gene: .; CDR3nt: TGCGCCAGCAGTGAATGGGGGGGCACAGATACGCAGTATTTT; CDR3aa: CASSEWGGTDTQYF
v_gene: TRBV9; j_gene: TRBJ2-1; abundance: .; d_gene: .; CDR3nt: TGTGCCAGCAGCGTCGACAGTCCTCCCTACAATGAGCAGTTCTTC; CDR3aa: CASSVDSPPYNEQFF
v_gene: TRBV5-1; j_gene: TRBJ2-1; abundance: few; d_gene: TRBD2; CDR3nt: TGCGCCAGCAGCTTGGCCAGGGGACTAGCGGGAGGGGAGCAGTTCTTC; CDR3aa: CASSLARGLAGGEQFF
v_gene: TRBV3-1/TRBV3-2; j_gene: TRBJ1-6; abundance: .; d_gene: .; CDR3nt: TGTGCCAGCAGCCAAGTTGTTAACGGCAATTCACCCCTCCACTTT; CDR3aa: CASSQVVNGNSPLHF
v_gene: TRBV5-5; j_gene: TRBJ1-2; abundance: .; d_gene: .; CDR3nt: TGTGCCAGCAGCCGGGACGGACTCTATGGCTACACCTTC; CDR3aa: CASSRDGLYGYTF
v_gene: TRBV9; j_gene: TRBJ2-3; abundance: once; d_gene: .; CDR3nt: TGTGCCAGCAGCGTAGGAGGTTCGGTAGATACGCAGTATTTT; CDR3aa: CASSVGGSVDTQYF
v_gene: TRBV5-1; j_gene: TRBJ1-1; abundance: .; d_gene: .; CDR3nt: TGCGCCAGCAGCTCGGGACGGGGGAACACTGAAGCTTTCTTT; CDR3aa: CASSSGRGNTEAFF